Listed below are T cell receptor beta chains from one sample, sequenced in a study of cytomegalovirus exposure and HLA in healthy donors. Assay used: immunoSEQ multiplex PCR; TCRdb lists only in-frame clones, some missing. Here the sample spans about 110,000 clones, roughly 86% being singletons. Sequencing was carried out using PBMCs. The receptor set was obtained from a man in his forties in good health and CMV-seronegative. CDR3s include the opening cysteine and the closing phenylalanine or tryptophan. The order of the fields is CDR3 protein, CDR3 DNA, J gene, D gene, clone size, V gene. A D gene is named only where the DNA matches it firmly. Size tells how often a clone was seen (once, few, many) or the class of an expanded clone, and some rows leave it out.

CDR3aa: CASSDSIRVGYTF; CDR3nt: TGTGCCAGCAGTGACTCCATCCGGGTTGGCTACACCTTC; j_gene: TRBJ1-2; d_gene: -; abundance: -; v_gene: TRBV6-4
CDR3aa: CASRPGQGGTEAFF; CDR3nt: TGCGCCAGCAGACCAGGACAGGGGGGAACTGAAGCTTTCTTT; j_gene: TRBJ1-1; d_gene: TRBD1; abundance: -; v_gene: TRBV5-1
CDR3aa: CASSFRLAASSYNEQFF; CDR3nt: TGTGCCAGCAGCTTCCGACTAGCCGCAAGCTCCTACAATGAGCAGTTCTTC; j_gene: TRBJ2-1; d_gene: TRBD2; abundance: few; v_gene: TRBV5-5
CDR3aa: CASSDRLNTEAFF; CDR3nt: TGTGCCAGCAGTGACAGGTTGAACACTGAAGCTTTCTTT; j_gene: TRBJ1-1; d_gene: -; abundance: once; v_gene: TRBV2
CDR3aa: CASSSRTALNEKLFF; CDR3nt: TGTGCCAGCAGTTCTCGGACAGCCCTGAATGAAAAACTGTTTTTT; j_gene: TRBJ1-4; d_gene: -; abundance: -; v_gene: TRBV28
CDR3aa: CASSPPSGGKDTQYF; CDR3nt: TGTGCCAGTAGTCCCCCAAGTGGGGGGAAAGATACGCAGTATTTT; j_gene: TRBJ2-3; d_gene: -; abundance: -; v_gene: TRBV19
CDR3aa: CASRGAGQGSHEQYF; CDR3nt: TGTGCCAGCAGAGGAGCGGGACAGGGGAGCCACGAGCAGTACTTC; j_gene: TRBJ2-7; d_gene: TRBD1; abundance: -; v_gene: TRBV6-1
CDR3aa: CASSYSDTAGGYTF; CDR3nt: TGTGCCAGCAGTTACTCGGACACGGCCGGCGGCTACACCTTC; j_gene: TRBJ1-2; d_gene: -; abundance: -; v_gene: TRBV6-6
CDR3aa: CASSLANPVNTEAFF; CDR3nt: TGCGCCAGCAGCTTGGCCAACCCGGTGAACACTGAAGCTTTCTTT; j_gene: TRBJ1-1; d_gene: -; abundance: -; v_gene: TRBV5-1
CDR3aa: CASSFQGRSNTEAFF; CDR3nt: TGCGCCAGCAGCTTCCAGGGGCGATCGAACACTGAAGCTTTCTTT; j_gene: TRBJ1-1; d_gene: -; abundance: -; v_gene: TRBV5-1
CDR3aa: CASSPLKQGSETQYF; CDR3nt: TGTGCCAGCAGTCCTCTTAAACAGGGTTCAGAGACCCAGTACTTC; j_gene: TRBJ2-5; d_gene: -; abundance: -; v_gene: TRBV2
CDR3aa: CAISESSHERGDSYEQYF; CDR3nt: TGTGCCATCAGTGAGTCGAGTCATGAGCGGGGGGACTCATACGAGCAGTACTTC; j_gene: TRBJ2-7; d_gene: TRBD2; abundance: -; v_gene: TRBV10-3
CDR3aa: CASSVTGEGYGYTF; CDR3nt: TGTGCCAGCAGCGTAACGGGGGAGGGCTATGGCTACACCTTC; j_gene: TRBJ1-2; d_gene: -; abundance: -; v_gene: TRBV9
CDR3aa: CATSRERSGGPFHEQFF; CDR3nt: TGTGCCACCAGCAGAGAACGAAGCGGGGGGCCCTTCCATGAGCAGTTCTTC; j_gene: TRBJ2-1; d_gene: TRBD2; abundance: -; v_gene: TRBV15
CDR3aa: CASSSQGVNTEQYF; CDR3nt: TGTGCCAGCAGCTCTCAGGGGGTAAACACCGAGCAGTACTTC; j_gene: TRBJ2-7; d_gene: TRBD1; abundance: -; v_gene: TRBV11-3
CDR3aa: CASASGGAHEQFF; CDR3nt: TGCGCCAGCGCGAGCGGGGGGGCCCATGAGCAGTTCTTC; j_gene: TRBJ2-1; d_gene: TRBD2; abundance: once; v_gene: TRBV5-1
CDR3aa: CASSPSGQPTYEQYF; CDR3nt: TGTGCCAGCAGCCCGTCGGGACAGCCGACCTACGAGCAGTACTTC; j_gene: TRBJ2-7; d_gene: TRBD1; abundance: -; v_gene: TRBV7-8
CDR3aa: CASSLPGQGVHEQYF; CDR3nt: TGTGCCAGCAGTTTACCGGGACAGGGGGTCCACGAGCAGTACTTC; j_gene: TRBJ2-7; d_gene: TRBD1; abundance: -; v_gene: TRBV28
CDR3aa: CAWRIRDRGTEAFF; CDR3nt: TGTGCCTGGAGGATCCGGGACAGGGGTACTGAAGCTTTCTTT; j_gene: TRBJ1-1; d_gene: TRBD1; abundance: -; v_gene: TRBV30
CDR3aa: CAWSAGLAGGPGELFF; CDR3nt: TGTGCCTGGAGTGCAGGACTAGCGGGGGGACCCGGGGAGCTGTTTTTT; j_gene: TRBJ2-2; d_gene: TRBD2; abundance: -; v_gene: TRBV30
CDR3aa: CASSPLAGNSNQPQHF; CDR3nt: TGTGCCAGCAGCCCCCTTGCGGGTAATAGCAATCAGCCCCAGCATTTT; j_gene: TRBJ1-5; d_gene: -; abundance: -; v_gene: TRBV7-6
CDR3aa: CASSLHRGTGELFF; CDR3nt: TGTGCCAGCAGCCTACACAGGGGGACCGGGGAGCTGTTTTTT; j_gene: TRBJ2-2; d_gene: TRBD1; abundance: -; v_gene: TRBV6-1
CDR3aa: CASSQVNLNRGHGYTF; CDR3nt: TGTGCCAGCAGCCAAGTGAATTTGAACAGGGGGCACGGCTACACCTTC; j_gene: TRBJ1-2; d_gene: TRBD1; abundance: -; v_gene: TRBV4-2
CDR3aa: CASSFMRTGSIYGYTF; CDR3nt: TGTGCCAGCAGTTTTATGCGGACAGGATCAATCTATGGCTACACCTTC; j_gene: TRBJ1-2; d_gene: TRBD1; abundance: -; v_gene: TRBV25-1
CDR3aa: CASRNRDRANEKLFF; CDR3nt: TGTGCCAGCAGAAACCGGGACAGAGCTAATGAAAAACTGTTTTTT; j_gene: TRBJ1-4; d_gene: TRBD1; abundance: once; v_gene: TRBV2
CDR3aa: CASSLWAHQSTDTQYF; CDR3nt: TGTGCCAGCAGCTTGTGGGCACACCAAAGCACAGATACGCAGTATTTT; j_gene: TRBJ2-3; d_gene: -; abundance: -; v_gene: TRBV5-6
CDR3aa: CAWKGQGRQPQHF; CDR3nt: TGTGCCTGGAAGGGGCAGGGAAGACAGCCCCAGCATTTT; j_gene: TRBJ1-5; d_gene: -; abundance: once; v_gene: TRBV30